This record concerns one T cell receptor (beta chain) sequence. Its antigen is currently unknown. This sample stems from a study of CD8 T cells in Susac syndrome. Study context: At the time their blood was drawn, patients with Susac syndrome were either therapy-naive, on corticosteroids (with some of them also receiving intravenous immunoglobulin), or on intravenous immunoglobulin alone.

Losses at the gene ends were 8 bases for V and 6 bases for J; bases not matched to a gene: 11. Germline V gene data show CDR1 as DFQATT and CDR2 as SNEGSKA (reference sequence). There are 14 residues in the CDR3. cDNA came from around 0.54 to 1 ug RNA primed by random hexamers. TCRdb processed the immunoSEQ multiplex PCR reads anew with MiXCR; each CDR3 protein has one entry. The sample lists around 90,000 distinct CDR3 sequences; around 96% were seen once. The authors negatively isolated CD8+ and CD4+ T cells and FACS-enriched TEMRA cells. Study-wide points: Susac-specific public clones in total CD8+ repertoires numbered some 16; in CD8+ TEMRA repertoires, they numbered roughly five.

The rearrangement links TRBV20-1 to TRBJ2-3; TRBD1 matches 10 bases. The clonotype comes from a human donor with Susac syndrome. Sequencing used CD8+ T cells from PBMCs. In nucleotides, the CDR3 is TGCAGTACCGGGACAGGGGCGCTCACGGATACGCAGTATTTT. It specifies CSTGTGALTDTQYF.